The 3 T cell receptor beta chains given below trace back to one sample, sequenced in a study of metastatic and nonmetastatic thyroid tumors. TCRdb recomputed clones from the PCR reads via MiXCR. The table includes 24,000 or so clones, around 13% detected once. Every patient underwent thyroid surgery untreated. Sequenced: blood. The receptor source for this set is a female donor with papillary thyroid cancer or a benign thyroid nodule (not recorded which). Some clones in this sample may be carry-over from other donors' samples.

The sample holds many counts of this clone. This rearrangement joins TRBV4-1 to TRBJ2-5; 8 positions match TRBD1. The CDR3 runs to 15 residues. Germline-derived CDR1 and CDR2 are MGHRA and YSYEKL. Germline trimming cut 2 bases from V and 4 bases from J; bases unmatched to any gene: 6. CDR3 region: CASSQWTGRGETQYF. The CDR3 bases are TGCGCCAGCAGCCAATGGACAGGGCGCGGAGAGACCCAGTACTTC.

This clone has a count of ten or more. This sequence joins TRBV28 and TRBJ1-2; D unclear. The CDR3 consists of 13 residues. The germline V gene encodes CDR1 MDHEN and CDR2 SYDVKM. The V and J ends lost 4 bases and 1 base respectively, with 7 bases between them. The CDR3 bases are TGTGCCAGCAGTTCGCCGGATAACTATGGCTACACCTTC. Amino acid sequence: CASSSPDNYGYTF.

This clone was detected ten times or more. This sequence joins TRBV24-1 and TRBJ2-1, with D perhaps TRBD2 (5 bases). Germline V gives CDR1 KGHDR, CDR2 SFDVKD. The CDR3 contains 16 residues. Deletions cut 0 bases from V and 8 bases from J, with 16 bases between. The CDR3 sequence: CATSDLADPGFDEQFF. The CDR3 bases are TGTGCCACCAGTGATTTGGCGGACCCGGGGTTTGATGAGCAGTTCTTC.